One T cell receptor (beta chain) is described in this entry. Its antigen is as yet unknown. Germline V gene lookup returns CDR1 LNHDA and CDR2 SQIVND (reference sequence). The CDR3 totals 13 residues. Trimming took off 5 bases at V and 4 bases at J, with 12 bases between the two ends. Researchers partitioned CD4+ cells into CD45RA+ naive and CD45RA-negative memory subsets. The table came from immunoSEQ multiplex PCR; TCRdb's copy has only in-frame clones and leaves some out. The repertoire includes 1,500,000 or so clones, approximately 98.5% of them detected once, and 0.36% sits in the top ten. This record belongs to a study of shared clonotypes between healthy human individuals. About the research overall: Contributing individuals were two females and a few males aged 18 to 49. A donor's plate count was three for CD4 naive and three for CD4 memory; CD8 naive had two and CD8 memory one. General observations from the study: Lower generation probabilities were found for non-shared clonotypes than for those shared by all four donors.

The specimen sequenced was naive CD4+ T cells sorted from blood. Noted subset: CD45RA+ positively selected. The TCR sequence derives from a young man in good health. This rearrangement joins TRBV19 to TRBJ2-7; D might be TRBD2 (6 bases). The CDR3 DNA sequence: TGTGCCAGTAGTCCGGGGGACTTTTACGAGCAGTACTTC. Its translation: CASSPGDFYEQYF.